Listed here are 15 T cell receptor beta chains from one sample, sequenced in a study of blood T cell repertoires in COVID-19. Method: immunoSEQ multiplex PCR; TCRdb's copy keeps in-frame clones and lacks some. Among about 130,000 clones listed, 70% to 85% were seen once. Sequencing input: peripheral blood. These receptors were collected from a woman aged 50 to 60 with acute or convalescent COVID-19.

This clone showed up just a few times. V gene TRBV10-1 combines with J gene TRBJ1-6; D unclear. Germline-derived CDR1 and CDR2 are WNHNN and SYGVQD (reference sequence). The CDR3 extends over 15 amino acids. V was trimmed by 0 bases and J by 7 bases, leaving 10 bases between them. CDR3 residues: CASSESAFGNSPLHF. Here the CDR3 DNA reads TGCGCCAGCAGTGAGTCGGCATTCGGGAATTCACCCCTCCACTTT.

The rearrangement links TRBV5-4 to TRBJ2-7; the D gene is possibly TRBD1 (5 bases). V lost 4 bases, J lost 5 bases, and 19 bases lay in between. The CDR3 length is 15 residues. CDR1 is SGHNT, CDR2 YYREEE, per germline (reference sequence). In nucleotides, the CDR3 is TGTGCCAGCAGCCCCAGTGGGGCTTCTCTTCACGAGCAGTACTTC. Protein: CASSPSGASLHEQYF.

The chain couples TRBV18 to TRBJ1-1; 8 bases fit TRBD1. The CDR3 extends over 15 amino acids. Germline CDR1 and CDR2: KGHSH and LQKENI. Trimming at V came to 3 bases and at J to 5 bases, leaving 8 bases not matched to a gene. CDR3 sequence: CASSPGQAATTEAFF. The CDR3 DNA follows: TGTGCCAGCTCACCGGGACAGGCTGCTACTACTGAAGCTTTCTTT.

The chain employs TRBV13 and TRBJ1-5; TRBD1 agrees at 7 bases. V was clipped by 3 bases and J by 5 bases; unmatched bases: 4. Germline CDR1 reads PRHDT; CDR2 reads FYEKMQ (reference sequence). The CDR3 covers 14 residues. The CDR3 DNA is TGTGCCAGCAGCTTCGGCAGGGGGGATCAGCCCCAGCATTTT. Encoded protein: CASSFGRGDQPQHF. The variable domain in full, completed from reference TRBV13 and TRBJ1-5, reads AAGVIQSPRHLIKEKRETATLKCYPIPRHDTVYWYQQGPGQDPQFLISFYEKMQSDKGSIPDRFSAQQFSDYHSELNMSSLELGDSALYFCASSFGRGDQPQHFGDGTRLSIL.

The rearrangement uses TRBV5-1 and TRBJ1-2; tentative D call: TRBD1 (6 bases). The CDR3 runs 12 residues. Trimming took 0 bases from V and 7 from J, leaving 7 bases between them. The germline V gene has CDR1 SGHRS and CDR2 YFSETQ. The CDR3 coding sequence is TGCGCCAGCAGCTTGGACAGGGTTGGCTACACCTTC. This encodes CASSLDRVGYTF. Using reference TRBV5-1 and TRBJ1-2 for the parts outside the CDR3, the full variable domain is KAGVTQTPRYLIKTRGQQVTLSCSPISGHRSVSWYQQTPGQGLQFLFEYFSETQRNKGNFPGRFSGRQFSNSRSEMNVSTLELGDSALYLCASSLDRVGYTFGSGTRLTVV.

CDR3 bases: TGTGCCAGCAGCTACACAGGGAGGGATGAAAAACTGTTTTTT. Protein sequence: CASSYTGRDEKLFF. The J gene is TRBJ1-4, the V gene TRBV2, with D perhaps TRBD1 (6 bases). The CDR3 runs 14 residues. Germline V gene lookup returns CDR1 SNHLY and CDR2 FYNNEI. V dropped 6 bases and J dropped 6 bases, with 14 bases sitting between them.

CDR3 region: CASSQTGGYTF. For the CDR3, the DNA is TGTGCCAGCAGTCAAACCGGGGGCTACACCTTC. This sequence joins TRBV12-3 or TRBV12-4 and TRBJ1-2; D uncertain. Trimming pared 5 bases from V and 8 bases from J, leaving 9 bases between. This CDR3 region has 11 residues.

This chain joins TRBV20-1 and TRBJ1-1; possible D gene TRBD1, 6 bases. This CDR3 is 15 amino acids long. The germline V gene has CDR1 DFQATT and CDR2 SNEGSKA (reference sequence). V lost 3 bases, J lost 1 base, and 15 bases lay in between. Here the CDR3 DNA reads TGCAGTGCTAGTTCTGGGGGCAGAGGGAACACTGAAGCTTTCTTT. The encoded protein is CSASSGGRGNTEAFF.

This chain uses TRBV4-2 with TRBJ2-3; 11 positions match TRBD2. CDR1 and CDR2 from the germline V gene are LGHNA and YNFKEQ. The CDR3 runs 19 residues. J lost 0 bases, V lost 0 bases, and 8 bases had no gene match. The CDR3 DNA reads as TGTGCCAGCAGCCAAGAGTTAACTAGCGGGGGCCCCAGCACAGATACGCAGTATTTT. Protein sequence: CASSQELTSGGPSTDTQYF.

This clone was observed a single time. The J gene is TRBJ1-5, the V gene TRBV23-1; unclear D gene. TRBV23-1 falls under the ORF class, with uncertain function. CDR3 size: 14 residues. V was clipped by 4 bases and J by 4 bases, with 11 bases between them. The CDR3 DNA reads as TGCGCCAGCAGTCTTGGGAGTGGGAATCAGCCCCAGCATTTT. It codes for CASSLGSGNQPQHF.

This chain connects TRBV5-1 to TRBJ2-7; possible D gene TRBD1, 6 bases. V was trimmed by 1 base and J by 2 bases, leaving 13 bases between them. This CDR3 has 15 amino acids. Germline CDR1 reads SGHRS; CDR2 reads YFSETQ. In DNA form, the CDR3 reads TGCGCCAGCAGCTTGAAACAGGGCCAGACCTACGAGCAGTACTTC. As protein: CASSLKQGQTYEQYF. Full variable domain (remainder filled in from reference TRBV5-1 and TRBJ2-7): KAGVTQTPRYLIKTRGQQVTLSCSPISGHRSVSWYQQTPGQGLQFLFEYFSETQRNKGNFPGRFSGRQFSNSRSEMNVSTLELGDSALYLCASSLKQGQTYEQYFGPGTRLTVT.

This sequence joins TRBV20-1 and TRBJ1-1, with D hard to call. This CDR3 comprises 11 residues. V was shortened by 6 bases and J by 2 bases, with 7 bases between the two germline ends. Per the germline V gene, CDR1 is DFQATT and CDR2 is SNEGSKA (reference sequence). CDR3 residues: CSAYLNTEAFF. For the CDR3, the DNA is TGCAGTGCCTACTTAAACACTGAAGCTTTCTTT.

The chain recombines TRBV5-1 with TRBJ2-2; possibly TRBD1 for D (6 bases). The CDR3 runs to 14 residues. The germline V gene has CDR1 SGHRS and CDR2 YFSETQ. V was clipped by 4 bases and J by 1 base, with 8 bases between them. In nucleotides, the CDR3 is TGCGCCAGCAGCCCGACAGGGAACACCGGGGAGCTGTTTTTT. Its translation: CASSPTGNTGELFF.

This clone showed up just once. This chain links TRBV6-5 with TRBJ1-5; TRBD1 matches at 9 bases. Losses at the gene ends were 7 bases for V and 4 bases for J; bases not matched to a gene: 2. Per the germline V gene, CDR1 is MNHEY and CDR2 is SVGAGI. This CDR3 comprises 13 residues. The CDR3 region is CASTGTGNQPQHF. CDR3 nucleotide sequence: TGTGCCAGCACCGGGACAGGGAATCAGCCCCAGCATTTT.

The chain is built from TRBV6-5 and TRBJ1-3, with TRBD1 matching over 7 bases. Per the germline V gene, CDR1 is MNHEY and CDR2 is SVGAGI. The CDR3 length is 15 residues. Losses at the gene ends were 7 bases for V and 2 bases for J; bases not matched to a gene: 8. The chain's CDR3 is CASTPAGTAGNTIYF. The CDR3 DNA reads as TGTGCCAGCACCCCGGCGGGGACAGCTGGAAACACCATATATTTT.